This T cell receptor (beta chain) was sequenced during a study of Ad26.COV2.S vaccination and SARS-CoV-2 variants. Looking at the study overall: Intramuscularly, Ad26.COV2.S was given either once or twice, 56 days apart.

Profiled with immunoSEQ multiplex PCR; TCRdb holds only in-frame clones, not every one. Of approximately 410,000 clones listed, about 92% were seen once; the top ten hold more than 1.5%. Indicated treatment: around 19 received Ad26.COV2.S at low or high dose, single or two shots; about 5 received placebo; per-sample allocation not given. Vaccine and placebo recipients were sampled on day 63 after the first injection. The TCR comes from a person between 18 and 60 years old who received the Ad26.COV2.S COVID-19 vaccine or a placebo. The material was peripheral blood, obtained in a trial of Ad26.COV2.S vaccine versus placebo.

DNA for the CDR3: TGTGCCAGCAGCCAAGATGAGGGGGCTGTTCCCCCTGAAGCTTTCTTT. This encodes CASSQDEGAVPPEAFF. V is TRBV3-1 (or the pseudogene TRBV3-2) and J is TRBJ1-1, with TRBD1 matching over 7 bases. The germline V gene encodes CDR1 LGHDT and CDR2 YNNKEL (reference sequence). V trimming: 0 bases; J trimming: 6 bases; junction bases outside the gene matches: 10. The CDR3 is 16 residues long.